The next 6 T cell receptor beta chains were all read from a single sample in a study of T-cell reconstitution after alpha-beta-depleted transplantation in children (TCRdb year 2016). The sample's treatment or condition label, decoded: allogeneic hematopoietic cell transplantation with graft depleted of TCRalphabeta T cells and CD19 B cells. The receptor library was made with PCR. Sequencing took place on an Illumina HiSeq 2500. To normalize quantification of the TCRbeta repertoire, the TCR libraries were built with molecular barcoding that relied on unique molecular identifiers. TCRdb reanalyzed the raw reads on its own, using fastp at Q25 for trimming and MiXCR for clone calling, and kept in-frame beta chains. Merged by CDR3 protein, the rows form single entries marked with the most common genes and DNA. For this sample there are approximately 150,000 distinct CDR3 sequences; around 9% appear just once. About a sixth of the sample goes to the ten largest clones.

The source was PBMCs, mostly from graft donor cells, collected 180 days after TCRalphabeta/CD19-depleted stem cell transplant. These receptors were obtained from a female patient aged 2 to 10 who had a stem cell transplant for congenital amegakaryocytic thrombocytopenia, so the T cells may come from the graft donor.

This clonotype was detected many times. The CDR3 DNA follows: TGTGCCAGCAGCGCCCGACCGAACACTGAAGCTTTCTTT. Its translation: CASSARPNTEAFF. This sequence joins TRBV12-3 or TRBV12-4 and TRBJ1-1; no clear D. Deletions cut 6 bases from V and 1 base from J, with 9 bases between. This CDR3 spans 13 amino acids.

Ten or more counts support this clonotype. Since a much larger clone is just one base distant, this may be a read error. The CDR3 nucleotides are TGCAGCCCCGCCCGGGACAGTAACTATGGCTACACCTTC. The encoded protein is CSPARDSNYGYTF. This chain joins TRBV29-1 and TRBJ1-2; 7 bases line up with TRBD1. V shed 8 bases and J 1 base; nucleotides not matched to a gene: 7. This CDR3 has 13 amino acids. CDR1 and CDR2 from the germline V gene are SQVTM and ANQGSEA.

The V gene is TRBV20-1, the J gene TRBJ2-3, with 14 bases aligning to TRBD2. The germline CDR1 and CDR2 sequences are DFQATT and SNEGSKA (reference sequence). V was pared by 3 bases and J by 4 bases, with 3 bases of the junction left unmatched. This CDR3 comprises 15 residues. The DNA of the CDR3 is TGCAGTGCTAGCCGGACTAGCGGGAGGCCAGATACGCAGTATTTT. It specifies CSASRTSGRPDTQYF.

To note about this clonotype: A read error may be the cause here, since a much bigger clone is one base away. The chain links TRBV20-1 to TRBJ2-5; D remains unclear. The length of the CDR3 is 12 residues. The germline V and J ends were trimmed by 5 bases and 3 bases, with 10 bases remaining between them. From germline, CDR1 is DFQATT and CDR2 SNEGSKA (reference sequence). The CDR3 nucleotides read TGCAGTGCTGATACTTCCGAAGAGACCCAGTACTTC. Amino acid sequence: CSADTSEETQYF.

This clonotype was observed many times. The gene calls are TRBV20-1 and TRBJ1-5; unclear D gene. CDR3 length equals 12 residues. Germline loops: CDR1 DFQATT, CDR2 SNEGSKA (reference sequence). The V gene lost 7 bases and the J gene lost 3 bases, with 10 bases spanning the gap. The CDR3 is CSVSGYNQPQHF. CDR3 bases: TGCAGTGTGTCGGGATACAATCAGCCCCAGCATTTT.

In this sample, this clonotype turned up a few times. The CDR3 nucleotides read TGCGCCAGCAGCCCCTGGGACAGTACTCAAGAGACCCAGTACTTC. It codes for CASSPWDSTQETQYF. This chain joins TRBV5-1 and TRBJ2-5, with 7 bases fitting TRBD1. The J segment lost 2 bases and the V segment lost 4 bases, leaving 8 bases of the junction unmatched. CDR1 is SGHRS, CDR2 YFSETQ, per germline. CDR3 length: 15 amino acids.